The source of this T cell receptor beta chain is a study of tumor and adjacent non-tumor tissue in lung cancer. Study details: Histology: about twelve adenocarcinoma, a couple of squamous cell carcinoma, 1 small cell lung cancer. Aged about 31 to 80 years, patients included 9 to 11 men and a few women with stage I to III disease.

This sample's RNA came from whole unsorted tissue. Distant lung tissue was collected more than 3 cm away from the tumor edge. Chemotherapy-naive patients with new lung cancer underwent thoracic surgery in China, August–November 2014. Study-wide points: TCR diversity was significantly greater in tumor than normal lung tissue.

The CDR3 covers 15 residues. Germline values: CDR1 MGHRA, CDR2 YSYEKL. TCRbeta libraries were built with three rounds of nested PCR, modified from ARM-PCR. TCRdb re-called the multiplex PCR reads through MiXCR, storing one row per CDR3 protein. Here the sample spans 35,000 to 55,000 distinct CDR3 sequences, 60% being singletons. Details on this clonotype: Its antigen remains unknown.

V is TRBV4-1 and J is TRBJ2-1; 8 positions match TRBD2. The material sequenced was distant non-tumor lung tissue. This clonotype was sampled from a man in his fifties with non-small cell lung cancer. This chain's CDR3 is CSNSPPGLGFDEQFF. DNA for the CDR3: TGCTCCAACAGCCCCCCGGGACTAGGGTTCGATGAGCAGTTCTTC.